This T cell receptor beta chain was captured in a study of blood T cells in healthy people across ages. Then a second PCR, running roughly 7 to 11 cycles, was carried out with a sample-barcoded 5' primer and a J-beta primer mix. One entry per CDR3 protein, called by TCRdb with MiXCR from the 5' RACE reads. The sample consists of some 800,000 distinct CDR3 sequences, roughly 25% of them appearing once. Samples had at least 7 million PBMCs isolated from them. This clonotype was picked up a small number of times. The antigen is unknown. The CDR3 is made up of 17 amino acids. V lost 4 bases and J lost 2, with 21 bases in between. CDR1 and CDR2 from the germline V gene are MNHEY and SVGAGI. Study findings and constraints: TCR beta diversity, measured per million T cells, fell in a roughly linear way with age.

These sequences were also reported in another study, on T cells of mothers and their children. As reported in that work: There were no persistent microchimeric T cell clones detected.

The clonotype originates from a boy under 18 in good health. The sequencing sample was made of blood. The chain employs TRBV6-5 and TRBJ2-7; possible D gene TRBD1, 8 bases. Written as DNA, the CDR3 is TGTGCCAGCAGTTCCTTTAGGACAGGGAGGGGAACCTACGAGCAGTACTTC. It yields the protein CASSSFRTGRGTYEQYF.